This entry lists 13 T cell receptor beta chains sequenced from one sample in a study of shared clonotypes between healthy human individuals. Produced via immunoSEQ multiplex PCR; TCRdb's table is partial and in-frame only. The sample yields 2 million to 2.5 million clones, 90% to 96% seen once. The sample consisted of naive CD4+ T cells sorted from blood. Subset described: CD45RA+ positively selected. All receptors come from a man aged 18 to 35 in good health.

The chain combines TRBV9 with TRBJ2-2; 8 bases line up with TRBD1. The CDR3 has 18 amino acids. From germline, CDR1 is SGDLS and CDR2 YYNGEE. J gave up 1 base and V 0 bases, and 8 bases lay outside the gene matches. CDR3 sequence reads: CASSVGSSGTGNTGELFF. In DNA, the CDR3 is TGTGCCAGCAGCGTAGGGTCGTCCGGGACAGGGAACACCGGGGAGCTGTTTTTT. The variable domain in full, completed from reference TRBV9 and TRBJ2-2, reads DSGVTQTPKHLITATGQRVTLRCSPRSGDLSVYWYQQSLDQGLQFLIQYYNGEERAKGNILERFSAQQFPDLHSELNLSSLELGDSALYFCASSVGSSGTGNTGELFFGEGSRLTVL.

The chain joins TRBV5-6 to TRBJ2-6; TRBD2 is a possible D gene (6 bases). Germline CDR1 and CDR2: SGHDT and YYEEEE. The CDR3 is 17 residues long. Between the trimmed V and J ends, which lost 5 bases and 2 bases, there was a span of 17 bases. This chain's CDR3 is CASRVQYREAGANVLTF. The CDR3 DNA reads TGTGCCAGCAGGGTGCAGTATAGGGAGGCTGGGGCCAACGTCCTGACTTTC.

The chain couples TRBV11-1 to TRBJ2-7; D is undetermined. Germline values: CDR1 SGHAT, CDR2 FQDESV (reference sequence). The CDR3 sequence is 12 residues long. Trimming removed 9 bases at V and 3 bases at J, with 12 bases between. The CDR3 reads CASSPSNYEQYF. The CDR3 DNA follows: TGTGCCAGTAGCCCTTCCAACTACGAGCAGTACTTC.

The chain has TRBV7-9 and TRBJ1-1; 8 bases fit TRBD1. Germline V gives CDR1 SEHNR, CDR2 FQNEAQ (reference sequence). This CDR3 is built from 15 residues. J gave up 8 bases and V 5 bases, and 13 bases lay outside the gene matches. Here the CDR3 DNA reads TGTGCCAGCAGCCAAGGGACAGGATGGCCAGAAGAAGCTTTCTTT. This encodes CASSQGTGWPEEAFF.

The chain employs TRBV5-6 and TRBJ2-7; D is tentatively TRBD1 or TRBD2 (7 bases each). CDR1 is SGHDT and CDR2 is YYEEEE in the germline V gene. The V gene lost 5 bases and the J gene lost 2 bases, with 20 bases spanning the gap. The CDR3 totals 16 residues. The CDR3 bases are TGTGCCAGCAGGGGACGCCAGGGGGGGAACCCCTACGAGCAGTACTTC. Translation gives CASRGRQGGNPYEQYF.

The V gene is TRBV29-1, the J gene TRBJ2-3, with 7 bases identical to TRBD2. V shed 4 bases, J shed 2 bases, and the junction held 9 bases outside the gene matches. Per germline, CDR1 SQVTM and CDR2 ANQGSEA. The CDR3 length is 15 residues. The CDR3 DNA is TGCAGCGTTGGATACGGCCTAGCGGACACAGATACGCAGTATTTT. This codes for CSVGYGLADTDTQYF.

This chain joins TRBV6-5 and TRBJ2-7; TRBD1 might be the D (6 bases). The germline V gene has CDR1 MNHEY and CDR2 SVGAGI. V was cut by 2 bases and J by 3 bases, with 11 bases left in between. This CDR3 has 14 residues. DNA for the CDR3: TGTGCCAGCAGTTACGGGGGCGAAATCTACGAGCAGTACTTC. It translates to CASSYGGEIYEQYF.

This clone was seen only once. The rearrangement joins TRBV28 to TRBJ1-2; no definite D call. Germline V gene sequence: CDR1 MDHEN, CDR2 SYDVKM. CDR3 size: 14 residues. Trimming removed 7 bases from V and 5 bases from J, with 17 bases in between. CDR3 residues: CASTPPKVQYGYTF. The CDR3, as DNA: TGTGCCAGCACCCCCCCGAAGGTCCAATATGGCTACACCTTC.

A single count supports this clone. The same CDR3 also results from other DNA sequences found in this sample. This chain links TRBV5-1 with TRBJ1-3; no definite D call. The CDR3 sequence is 16 residues long. Trimming took off 0 bases at V and 0 bases at J, with 10 bases between the two ends. Germline CDR1 SGHRS, CDR2 YFSETQ. CDR3 loop: CASSLGVLSSGNTIYF. In DNA, the CDR3 is TGCGCCAGCAGCTTGGGGGTCTTGAGCTCTGGAAACACCATATATTTT.

CDR3 nucleotides: TGTGCTAGTGGTGTGGGGCTGGACCGTAGATTTAGCAATCAGCCCCAGCATTTT. It yields the protein CASGVGLDRRFSNQPQHF. V is TRBV12-5 and J is TRBJ1-5; the D gene is possibly TRBD1 (5 bases). V was trimmed by 5 bases and J by 0 bases, leaving 20 bases between them. Per germline, CDR1 LGHNT and CDR2 FRNRAP. The CDR3 runs to 18 residues.

The count of this clone is one. The V and J genes are TRBV18 and TRBJ2-3; perhaps TRBD2 as D (6 bases). Looked up from germline, CDR1 is KGHSH and CDR2 is LQKENI. This CDR3 spans 15 amino acids. V was pared by 3 bases and J by 3 bases, with 13 bases between. As DNA, the CDR3 is TGTGCCAGCTCACCGGGGGGAGTCGGGACAGATACGCAGTATTTT. It yields the protein CASSPGGVGTDTQYF. Variable domain in full (rest from reference TRBV18 and TRBJ2-3): NAGVMQNPRHLVRRRGQEARLRCSPMKGHSHVYWYRQLPEEGLKFMVYLQKENIIDESGMPKERFSAEFPKEGPSILRIQQVVRGDSAAYFCASSPGGVGTDTQYFGPGTRLTVL.

With regard to this clone: This specimen includes other DNA sequences encoding the same CDR3. This sequence joins TRBV6-1 and TRBJ1-3; D remains unclear. CDR1 is MNHNS and CDR2 is SASEGT in the germline V gene. This CDR3 contains 14 residues. V was clipped by 2 bases and J by 0 bases, with 5 bases between them. The CDR3 DNA follows: TGTGCCAGCAGTGAACAGGTCTCTGGAAACACCATATATTTT. Protein sequence: CASSEQVSGNTIYF.

The chain is built from TRBV29-1 and TRBJ2-3, with D perhaps assigned TRBD1 or TRBD2 (5 bases each). This CDR3 contains 13 residues. Germline CDR1 reads SQVTM; CDR2 reads ANQGSEA. V lost 8 bases and J 3 bases, leaving 15 bases between the germline ends. The CDR3 sequence is CSSGGKGTDTQYF. The CDR3 region has the DNA TGCAGCTCTGGGGGTAAGGGGACAGATACGCAGTATTTT.